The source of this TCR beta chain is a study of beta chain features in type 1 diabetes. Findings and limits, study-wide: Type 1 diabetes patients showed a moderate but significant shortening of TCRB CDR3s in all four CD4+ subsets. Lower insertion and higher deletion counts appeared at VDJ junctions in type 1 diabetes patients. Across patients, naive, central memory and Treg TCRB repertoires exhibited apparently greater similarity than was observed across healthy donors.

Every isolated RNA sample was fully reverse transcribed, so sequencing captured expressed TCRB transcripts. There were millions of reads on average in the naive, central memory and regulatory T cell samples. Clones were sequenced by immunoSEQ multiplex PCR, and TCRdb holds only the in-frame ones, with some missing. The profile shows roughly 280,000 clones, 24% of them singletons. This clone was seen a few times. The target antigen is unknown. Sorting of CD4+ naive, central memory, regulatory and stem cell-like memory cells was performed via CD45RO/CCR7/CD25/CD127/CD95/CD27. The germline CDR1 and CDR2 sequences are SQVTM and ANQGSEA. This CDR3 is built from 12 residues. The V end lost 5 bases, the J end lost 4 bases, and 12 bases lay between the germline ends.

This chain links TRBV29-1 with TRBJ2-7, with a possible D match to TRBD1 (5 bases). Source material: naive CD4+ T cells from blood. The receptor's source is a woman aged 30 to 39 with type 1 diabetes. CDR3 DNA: TGCAGCGTTCAGGGCTTAGGGTACGAGCAGTACTTC. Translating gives CSVQGLGYEQYF.